Presented here are 11 T cell receptor beta chains from one specimen sequenced in a study of molecular identifiers for immune sequencing clone quantification. TCRdb ran MiXCR on the PCR reads and lists one entry per CDR3 protein. This table has about 640,000 distinct CDR3 sequences, roughly 21% appearing once. The specimen sequenced was naive CD8+ T cells from blood, with Jurkat cell RNA spiked in. Documented subset: FACS-sorted CD8+CD4-CCR7+CD45RA+ naive T cells. Receptors originate from a human donor in good health. Some libraries in this study had Jurkat cell RNA spiked in.

In its sample, this clonotype was seen many times. The chain couples TRBV4-2 to TRBJ2-1; D unclear. Trimming cost V 0 bases and J 4 bases, with 10 bases left between them. The germline V gene has CDR1 LGHNA and CDR2 YNFKEQ. This CDR3 is 15 amino acids long. CDR3 amino acids: CASSQDLRPYNEQFF. The CDR3 DNA reads TGTGCCAGCAGCCAAGATCTGCGGCCTTACAATGAGCAGTTCTTC.

The sample holds many counts of this clonotype. This chain joins TRBV11-3 and TRBJ2-1; possible D gene TRBD2, 5 bases. CDR1 and CDR2 from the germline V gene are SGHNT and YENEEA. V was cut by 3 bases and J by 1 base, with 10 bases left in between. The CDR3 consists of 15 residues. The CDR3 DNA follows: TGTGCCAGCAGCTTCGGAGGACTGTCCTACAATGAGCAGTTCTTC. Translating it yields CASSFGGLSYNEQFF.

The chain uses TRBV3-1 and TRBJ2-1, with 10 bases that match TRBD2. Per germline, CDR1 LGHDT and CDR2 YNNKEL (reference sequence). This CDR3 is built from 17 residues. Trimming cost V 0 bases and J 3 bases; bases outside gene matches: 5. CDR3 coding DNA: TGTGCCAGCAGCCAAGAAATTAGCGGGGGGTACTACAATGAGCAGTTCTTC. Protein product: CASSQEISGGYYNEQFF.

This clonotype was counted ten times or more. The rearrangement joins TRBV30 to TRBJ2-7; D is possibly TRBD2 (5 bases). The CDR3 totals 14 residues. From germline, CDR1 is GTSNPN and CDR2 SVGIG (reference sequence). Trimming cost V 0 bases and J 2 bases, with 11 bases left between them. The CDR3: CAWSVGVPTYEQYF. The CDR3 DNA reads as TGTGCCTGGAGTGTCGGGGTTCCCACCTACGAGCAGTACTTC.

This clonotype has a count of ten or more. The chain carries TRBV5-4 and TRBJ2-7, with 8 bases identical to TRBD1. J was trimmed by 2 bases and V by 3 bases; bases with no gene match: 4. The CDR3 spans 14 residues. Germline V gene sequence: CDR1 SGHNT, CDR2 YYREEE (reference sequence). For the CDR3, the DNA is TGTGCCAGCAGCTCGGGACAGGCCACCTACGAGCAGTACTTC. Encoded protein: CASSSGQATYEQYF.

This clonotype has at least ten counts. The V and J genes are TRBV27 and TRBJ1-5; 8 bases are shared with TRBD1. CDR1 MNHEY and CDR2 SMNVEV come from the germline V gene (reference sequence). V lost 0 bases to trimming and J lost 7 bases; unmatched junction nucleotides: 8. The CDR3 is 16 amino acids. CDR3 loop: CASSLSGQGAGQPQHF. The CDR3 region has the DNA TGTGCCAGCAGTTTATCGGGTCAGGGGGCGGGCCAGCCCCAGCATTTT.

This clonotype came up many times. V usage is TRBV4-3 and J usage is TRBJ2-1; D might be TRBD1 (5 bases). This CDR3 region has 17 residues. Germline V gene sequence: CDR1 LGHNA, CDR2 YSLEER. Trimming cost V 0 bases and J 5 bases, with 17 bases left between them. The CDR3 DNA reads as TGCGCCAGCAGCCAAGATCCGGGCAGGGTCCCAAACAATGAGCAGTTCTTC. Translating it yields CASSQDPGRVPNNEQFF.

Ten or more counts support this clonotype. The chain has TRBV6-2 or TRBV6-3 and TRBJ1-1, with a tentative D call TRBD1 (5 bases). CDR1 is MNHEY and CDR2 is SVGEGT in the germline V gene. The CDR3 runs 13 residues. V was trimmed by 5 bases and J by 7 bases, leaving 14 bases between them. For the CDR3, the DNA is TGTGCCAGCAGTGGGGACCTGGCCAATGAAGCTTTCTTT. Translated, it gives CASSGDLANEAFF.

The rearrangement joins TRBV27 to TRBJ1-5; 9 positions match TRBD1. The CDR3 is 17 residues long. Germline CDR1 and CDR2: MNHEY and SMNVEV (reference sequence). Losses at the gene ends were 5 bases for V and 4 bases for J; bases not matched to a gene: 12. This CDR3 reads CASSPLSRDRANQPQHF. DNA of the CDR3: TGTGCCAGCAGTCCCCTGTCCAGGGACAGGGCTAATCAGCCCCAGCATTTT.

In this sample, this clonotype turned up many times. J is TRBJ2-1 and V is TRBV18; TRBD1 agrees at 7 bases. CDR3 length: 14 amino acids. The germline V gene has CDR1 KGHSH and CDR2 LQKENI. V gave up 0 bases and J gave up 7 bases; unmatched junction bases: 3. DNA for the CDR3: TGTGCCAGCTCACCACCTAACAGGGGTAATGAGCAGTTCTTC. Its protein is CASSPPNRGNEQFF.

This clonotype was detected ten times or more. The chain combines TRBV28 with TRBJ1-1; D remains unclear. Trimming removed 6 bases from V and 4 bases from J, with 9 bases in between. This CDR3 has 12 amino acids. CDR1 MDHEN and CDR2 SYDVKM come from the germline V gene. The CDR3 DNA sequence: TGTGCCAGCAGCCGCGACGGCACTGAAGCTTTCTTT. Encoded protein: CASSRDGTEAFF.